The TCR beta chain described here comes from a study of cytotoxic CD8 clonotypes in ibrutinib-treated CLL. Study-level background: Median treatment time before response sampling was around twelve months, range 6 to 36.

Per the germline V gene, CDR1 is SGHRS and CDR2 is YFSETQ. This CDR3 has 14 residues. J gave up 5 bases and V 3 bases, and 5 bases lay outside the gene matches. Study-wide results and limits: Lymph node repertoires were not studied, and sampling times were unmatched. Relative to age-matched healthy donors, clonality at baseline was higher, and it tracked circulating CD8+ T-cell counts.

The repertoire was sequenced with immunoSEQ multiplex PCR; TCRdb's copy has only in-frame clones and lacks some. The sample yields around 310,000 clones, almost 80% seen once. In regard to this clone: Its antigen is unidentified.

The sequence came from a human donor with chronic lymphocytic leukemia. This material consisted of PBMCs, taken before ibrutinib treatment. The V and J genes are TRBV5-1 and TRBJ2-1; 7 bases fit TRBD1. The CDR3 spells CASSSTGQHNEQFF. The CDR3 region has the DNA TGCGCCAGCAGCTCAACGGGACAGCACAATGAGCAGTTCTTC.